This T cell receptor beta chain was obtained from a study of shared clonotypes between healthy human individuals. CD45RO negativity and positive selection for CCR7 defined naive CD8 cells, a population that excluded terminally differentiated effector memory CD45RA+ cells. Using immunoSEQ multiplex PCR, the repertoire was profiled, and TCRdb retains in-frame clones only, with some absent. The sample has some 2,000,000 clones; approximately 94% are singletons. Germline CDR1 and CDR2: SGHTS and YDEGEE. Trimming at V came to 2 bases and at J to 5 bases, leaving 7 bases not matched to a gene. The CDR3 extends over 15 amino acids.

The chain recombines TRBV5-8 with TRBJ2-3; the match to TRBD1 covers 8 bases. The TCR originated in a man aged 18 to 30 in good health. The material sequenced was naive CD8+ T cells sorted from blood. CDR3 protein: CASSLLQGVGDTQYF. The CDR3 DNA sequence: TGTGCCAGCAGCTTATTACAGGGGGTTGGAGATACGCAGTATTTT. Using reference TRBV5-8 and TRBJ2-3 for the parts outside the CDR3, the full variable domain is EAGVTQSPTHLIKTRGQQATLRCSPISGHTSVYWYQQALGLGLQFLLWYDEGEERNRGNFPPRFSGRQFPNYSSELNVNALELEDSALYLCASSLLQGVGDTQYFGPGTRLTVL.